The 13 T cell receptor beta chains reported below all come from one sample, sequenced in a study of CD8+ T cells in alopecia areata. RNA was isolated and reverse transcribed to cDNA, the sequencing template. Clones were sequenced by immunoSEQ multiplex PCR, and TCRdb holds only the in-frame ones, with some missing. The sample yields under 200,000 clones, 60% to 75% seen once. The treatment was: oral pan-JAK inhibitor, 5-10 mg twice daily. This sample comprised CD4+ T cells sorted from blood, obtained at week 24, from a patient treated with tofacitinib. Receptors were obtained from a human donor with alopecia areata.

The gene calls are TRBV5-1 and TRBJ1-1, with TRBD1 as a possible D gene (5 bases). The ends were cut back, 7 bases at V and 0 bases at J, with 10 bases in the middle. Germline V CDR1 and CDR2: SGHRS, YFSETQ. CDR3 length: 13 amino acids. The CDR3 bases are TGCGCCAGCCAACAGGCACTGAACACTGAAGCTTTCTTT. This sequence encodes CASQQALNTEAFF.

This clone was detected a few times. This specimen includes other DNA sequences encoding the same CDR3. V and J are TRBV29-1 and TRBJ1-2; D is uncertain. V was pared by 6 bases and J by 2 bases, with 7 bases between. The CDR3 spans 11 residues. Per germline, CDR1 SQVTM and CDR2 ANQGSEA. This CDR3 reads CSVGRNYGYTF. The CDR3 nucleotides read TGCAGCGTCGGACGGAACTATGGCTACACCTTC.

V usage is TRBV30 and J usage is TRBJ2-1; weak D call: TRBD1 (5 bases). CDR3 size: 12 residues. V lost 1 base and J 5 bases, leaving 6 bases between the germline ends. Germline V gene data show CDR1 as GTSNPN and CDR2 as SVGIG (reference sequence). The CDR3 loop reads CAWSEGNNEQFF. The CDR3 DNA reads TGTGCCTGGAGTGAGGGGAACAATGAGCAGTTCTTC.

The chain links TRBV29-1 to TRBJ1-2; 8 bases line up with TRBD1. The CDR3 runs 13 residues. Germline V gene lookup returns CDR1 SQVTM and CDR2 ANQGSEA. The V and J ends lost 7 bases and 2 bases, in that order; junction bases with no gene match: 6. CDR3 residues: CSAGQGTNYGYTF. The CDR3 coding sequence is TGCAGCGCCGGACAGGGAACGAACTATGGCTACACCTTC.

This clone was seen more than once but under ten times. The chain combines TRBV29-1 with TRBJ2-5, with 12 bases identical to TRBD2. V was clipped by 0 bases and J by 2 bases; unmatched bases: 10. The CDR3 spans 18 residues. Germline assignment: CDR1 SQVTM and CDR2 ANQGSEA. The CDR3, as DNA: TGCAGCGTTGAAGAACGGATCAAGCTAGCGGGGGGGCAAGAGACCCAGTACTTC. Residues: CSVEERIKLAGGQETQYF.

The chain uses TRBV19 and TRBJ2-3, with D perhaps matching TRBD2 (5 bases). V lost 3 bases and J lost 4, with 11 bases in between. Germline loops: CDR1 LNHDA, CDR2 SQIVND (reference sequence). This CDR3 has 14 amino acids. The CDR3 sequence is CASSIPGVADTQYF. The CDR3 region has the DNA TGTGCCAGTAGTATTCCCGGGGTAGCAGATACGCAGTATTTT.

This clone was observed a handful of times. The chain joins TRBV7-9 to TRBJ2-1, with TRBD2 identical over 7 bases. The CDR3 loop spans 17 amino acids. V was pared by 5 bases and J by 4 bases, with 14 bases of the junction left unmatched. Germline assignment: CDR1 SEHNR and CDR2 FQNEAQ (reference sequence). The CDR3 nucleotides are TGTGCCAGCAGCCAGGGCGGGGGAGCTAATTTATACAATGAGCAGTTCTTC. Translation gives CASSQGGGANLYNEQFF.

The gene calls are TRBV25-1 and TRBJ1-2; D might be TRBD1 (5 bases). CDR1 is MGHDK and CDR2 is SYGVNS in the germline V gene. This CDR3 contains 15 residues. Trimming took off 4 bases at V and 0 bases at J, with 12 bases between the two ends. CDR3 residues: CASSGLGGANYGYTF. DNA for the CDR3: TGTGCCAGCAGTGGTCTGGGGGGGGCTAACTATGGCTACACCTTC.

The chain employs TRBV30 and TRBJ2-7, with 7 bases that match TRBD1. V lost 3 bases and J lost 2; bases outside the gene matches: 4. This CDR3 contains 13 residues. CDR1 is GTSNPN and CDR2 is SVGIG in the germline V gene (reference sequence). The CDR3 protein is CAWRGQPTYEQYF. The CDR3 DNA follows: TGTGCCTGGAGGGGACAGCCTACCTACGAGCAGTACTTC.

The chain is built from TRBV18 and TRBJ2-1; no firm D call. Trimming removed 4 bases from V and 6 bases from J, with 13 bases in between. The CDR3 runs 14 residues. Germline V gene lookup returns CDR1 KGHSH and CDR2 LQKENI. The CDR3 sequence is CASSLPQAGNEQFF. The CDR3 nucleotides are TGTGCCAGCTCACTACCGCAGGCCGGCAATGAGCAGTTCTTC.

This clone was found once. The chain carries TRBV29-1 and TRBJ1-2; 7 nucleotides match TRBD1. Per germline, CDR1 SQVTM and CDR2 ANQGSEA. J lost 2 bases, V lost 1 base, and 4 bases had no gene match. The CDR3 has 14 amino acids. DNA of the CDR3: TGCAGCGTTGAAGTGGACAGGATAAACTATGGCTACACCTTC. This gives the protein CSVEVDRINYGYTF.

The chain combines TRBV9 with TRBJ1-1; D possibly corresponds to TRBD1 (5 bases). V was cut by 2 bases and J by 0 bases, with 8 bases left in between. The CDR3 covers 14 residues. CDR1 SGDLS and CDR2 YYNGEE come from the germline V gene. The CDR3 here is CASSVGPMNTEAFF. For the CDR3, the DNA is TGTGCCAGCAGCGTGGGACCGATGAACACTGAAGCTTTCTTT.

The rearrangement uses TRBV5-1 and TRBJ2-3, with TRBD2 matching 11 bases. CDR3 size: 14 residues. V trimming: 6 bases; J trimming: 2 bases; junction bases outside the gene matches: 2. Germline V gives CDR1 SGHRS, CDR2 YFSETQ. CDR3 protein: CASNSGGATDTQYF. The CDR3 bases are TGCGCCAGCAATAGCGGGGGGGCCACAGATACGCAGTATTTT.